These 29 T cell receptor beta chains came from one sample sequenced in a study of T cells in tuberculosis. Time point described: new active TB diagnosis, blood taken before or within 7 days of starting treatment. Some clones are missing from TCRdb's copy, which holds only in-frame ones; the method was immunoSEQ multiplex PCR. Of tens of thousands of clones in the sample, 94% were seen once. Sequenced here: PBMCs, sampled at tuberculosis diagnosis. These receptors were collected from an adult with tuberculosis.

The chain combines TRBV7-2 with TRBJ2-4; 8 positions match TRBD2. Germline trimming cut 8 bases from V and 9 bases from J; bases unmatched to any gene: 12. The V gene's germline CDR1 is SGHTA and CDR2 FQGNSA. The CDR3 contains 14 residues. For the CDR3, the DNA is TGTGCCAGCGACACTACGGCGGGGGGTGCCATTCAGTACTTC. It codes for CASDTTAGGAIQYF.

The CDR3 protein is CASSGTGLVVDEAFF. The CDR3, as DNA: TGTGCCAGCAGCGGGACAGGGCTTGTCGTTGATGAAGCTTTCTTT. V and J are TRBV9 and TRBJ1-1, with 8 bases fitting TRBD1. Looked up from germline, CDR1 is SGDLS and CDR2 is YYNGEE. This CDR3 contains 15 residues. The V segment lost 3 bases and the J segment 7 bases; nucleotides outside the gene matches: 11.

The chain joins TRBV6-6 to TRBJ2-1, with 7 bases fitting TRBD1. The CDR3 is 13 amino acids. Germline V gives CDR1 MNHNY, CDR2 SVGAGI (reference sequence). V lost 7 bases to trimming and J lost 7 bases; unmatched junction nucleotides: 7. The CDR3 loop reads CASNPRQGNEQFF. The CDR3 nucleotides are TGTGCCAGCAACCCCCGACAGGGAAATGAGCAGTTCTTC.

The chain employs TRBV11-2 and TRBJ1-3; D not certain. Germline assignment: CDR1 SGHAT and CDR2 FQNNGV. The CDR3 contains 15 residues. V was shortened by 4 bases and J by 5 bases, with 15 bases between the two germline ends. In DNA form, the CDR3 reads TGTGCCAGCAGCTACCCCCTGCGTAGCAGAAACACCATATATTTT. As protein: CASSYPLRSRNTIYF.

The chain uses TRBV10-1 and TRBJ2-1, with 8 bases lining up with TRBD1. Germline values: CDR1 WNHNN, CDR2 SYGVQD (reference sequence). After removal of 8 bases from V and 7 bases from J, the junction contained 7 bases not matched to a gene. This CDR3 spans 13 amino acids. The CDR3 coding sequence is TGCGCCAGCCGAGGACAGGGATTTAATGAGCAGTTCTTC. Encoded protein: CASRGQGFNEQFF.

The V gene is TRBV27, the J gene TRBJ2-1; D ambiguous. Per the germline V gene, CDR1 is MNHEY and CDR2 is SMNVEV (reference sequence). The V gene lost 4 bases and the J gene lost 3 bases, with 10 bases spanning the gap. This CDR3 comprises 14 residues. The CDR3 loop is CASSSGQIYNEQFF. The CDR3 region has the DNA TGTGCCAGCAGTTCTGGGCAGATCTACAATGAGCAGTTCTTC.

As concerns this clone: The junction differs from germline at one of its ends, possibly a read error. The chain combines TRBV7-9 with TRBJ1-1; a weak D match, TRBD1 (6 bases). From germline, CDR1 is SEHNR and CDR2 FQNEAQ (reference sequence). The CDR3 loop spans 15 amino acids. The CDR3 sequence: CASSPHRVVNIEAFF. The CDR3 nucleotides read TGTGCCAGCAGCCCTCACAGGGTGGTCAACATTGAAGCTTTCTTT.

The chain has TRBV4-2 and TRBJ2-7, with a weak D call TRBD1 (6 bases). V lost 1 base and J 0 bases, leaving 22 bases between the germline ends. Germline CDR1 and CDR2: LGHNA and YNFKEQ. This CDR3 has 19 amino acids. CDR3 bases: TGTGCCAGCAGCCAAGTGGTACAGGGCCCCCCTCGTCGCTCCTACGAGCAGTACTTC. Amino acid sequence: CASSQVVQGPPRRSYEQYF.

The chain has TRBV6-5 and TRBJ1-6; D is perhaps TRBD1 (6 bases). Between the trimmed V and J ends, which lost 2 bases and 10 bases, there was a span of 15 bases. The CDR3 extends over 15 amino acids. The germline gives CDR1 MNHEY, CDR2 SVGAGI. Written as DNA, the CDR3 is TGTGCCAGCAGTTACGACACAGGGTCGGGCTCACCCCTCCACTTT. It codes for CASSYDTGSGSPLHF.

V and J are TRBV5-1 and TRBJ2-5, with 8 bases identical to TRBD2. The CDR3 has 14 residues. V shed 0 bases, J shed 5 bases, and the junction held 3 bases outside the gene matches. Germline CDR1 reads SGHRS; CDR2 reads YFSETQ. The CDR3 is CASSLAGGRETQYF. The CDR3 coding sequence is TGCGCCAGCAGCTTGGCGGGGGGGCGGGAGACCCAGTACTTC.

The rearrangement joins TRBV5-1 to TRBJ2-1; D perhaps matches TRBD2 (5 bases). V lost 0 bases to trimming and J lost 6 bases, with 13 bases between them. The CDR3 is 15 amino acids. Germline V gene sequence: CDR1 SGHRS, CDR2 YFSETQ. CDR3: CASSLVQRSGNEQFF. CDR3 sequence (DNA): TGCGCCAGCAGCTTGGTGCAGCGCAGCGGCAATGAGCAGTTCTTC.

This clone occurred once. J is TRBJ2-2 and V is TRBV5-1; 8 bases map to TRBD1. V lost 3 bases and J lost 1; bases outside the gene matches: 2. Germline V gene data show CDR1 as SGHRS and CDR2 as YFSETQ. The CDR3 consists of 15 residues. For the CDR3, the DNA is TGCGCCAGCAGCTGGGACAGGCTGAACACCGGGGAGCTGTTTTTT. This encodes CASSWDRLNTGELFF.

The rearrangement links TRBV7-9 to TRBJ1-2; D not certain. CDR3 length equals 14 residues. Germline CDR1 is SEHNR and CDR2 is FQNEAQ (reference sequence). Trimming stripped 0 bases from V and 4 bases from J, with 9 bases between. The CDR3: CASSLAGSGYGYTF. The DNA of the CDR3 is TGTGCCAGCAGCTTAGCAGGGAGCGGCTATGGCTACACCTTC.

The chain has TRBV29-1 and TRBJ2-1; 9 nucleotides line up with TRBD2. V lost 4 bases and J lost 3; bases outside the gene matches: 7. This CDR3 region has 15 residues. The V gene's germline CDR1 is SQVTM and CDR2 ANQGSEA. As DNA, the CDR3 is TGCAGCGTTGTTGCGGGGGGGCGACTCTACAATGAGCAGTTCTTC. This encodes CSVVAGGRLYNEQFF.

CDR3 DNA: TGTGCCAGCAGAATAGGGGGGGCTTTAACTGAAGCTTTCTTT. This encodes CASRIGGALTEAFF. The J gene is TRBJ1-1, the V gene TRBV28, with D perhaps TRBD1 (6 bases). Germline V gene sequence: CDR1 MDHEN, CDR2 SYDVKM. The CDR3 loop spans 14 amino acids. Between the trimmed V and J ends, which lost 6 bases and 5 bases, there was a span of 16 bases. The full variable domain, rest sourced from reference TRBV28 and TRBJ1-1, is DVKVTQSSRYLVKRTGEKVFLECVQDMDHENMFWYRQDPGLGLRLIYFSYDVKMKEKGDIPEGYSVSREKKERFSLILESASTNQTSMYLCASRIGGALTEAFFGQGTRLTVV.

The rearrangement joins TRBV4-1 to TRBJ1-1; D perhaps matches TRBD1 (5 bases). Trimming took 1 base from V and 0 from J, leaving 18 bases between them. The CDR3 length is 18 residues. Germline loops: CDR1 MGHRA, CDR2 YSYEKL. CDR3 sequence reads: CASSQGILGRRMNTEAFF. The CDR3 DNA reads TGCGCCAGCAGCCAAGGAATCTTGGGGCGTAGGATGAACACTGAAGCTTTCTTT.

J is TRBJ1-2 and V is TRBV7-2; unclear D gene. Germline V gene data show CDR1 as SGHTA and CDR2 as FQGNSA. The V end lost 3 bases, the J end lost 6 bases, and 11 bases lay between the germline ends. This CDR3 is built from 13 residues. The DNA of the CDR3 is TGTGCCAGCAGCTTGTCAGGATGGGATGGCTACACCTTC. Encoded protein: CASSLSGWDGYTF.

The chain links TRBV4-3 to TRBJ2-3, with no clear D. The germline V gene has CDR1 LGHNA and CDR2 YSLEER. The CDR3 is made up of 14 amino acids. Trimming left V 1 base short and J 2 bases short, with 7 bases between. Written as DNA, the CDR3 is TGCGCCAGCAGCCAAGCAGGTTCCACAGATACGCAGTATTTT. It is translated as CASSQAGSTDTQYF.

The CDR3 DNA is TGCGCCAGCAGCCAAGATATCGGACGGGGGGGTTTCGGCTATGGCTACACCTTC. Protein sequence: CASSQDIGRGGFGYGYTF. The rearrangement uses TRBV4-3 and TRBJ1-2, with D possibly TRBD1 on 5 matching bases. Germline CDR1 is LGHNA and CDR2 is YSLEER. This CDR3 contains 18 residues. Trimming shortened V by 0 bases and J by 4 bases, and 21 bases separated the two germline ends.

As regards this clone: The same CDR3 is also encoded by other DNA sequences in this sample. V is TRBV2 and J is TRBJ2-7, with a weak D call TRBD1 (5 bases). Germline CDR1 is SNHLY and CDR2 is FYNNEI. The V end was cut by 3 bases, the J end by 3 bases, with 9 bases between. This CDR3 region has 13 residues. In nucleotides, the CDR3 is TGTGCCAGCAGTGATTCAGGGAACTACGAGCAGTACTTC. It specifies CASSDSGNYEQYF.

As DNA, the CDR3 is TGTGCCAGTACCGGGACAGGGGATCGACAGCCCCAGCATTTT. It codes for CASTGTGDRQPQHF. J is TRBJ1-5 and V is TRBV19; 10 nucleotides align to TRBD1. The trim removed 7 bases at V and 7 bases at J, leaving 7 bases unmatched. Germline lookup yields CDR1 LNHDA and CDR2 SQIVND (reference sequence). The CDR3 extends over 14 amino acids.

V is TRBV5-1 and J is TRBJ2-7; TRBD1 might be the D (5 bases). V was clipped by 0 bases and J by 1 base, with 11 bases between them. The CDR3 is 15 residues long. In germline, CDR1 is SGHRS, CDR2 YFSETQ. DNA of the CDR3: TGCGCCAGCAGCTTGGTGGCAGGGTCGTCCTACGAGCAGTACTTC. This gives the protein CASSLVAGSSYEQYF.

This chain joins TRBV2 and TRBJ1-1; TRBD1 aligns across 7 bases. CDR3 length: 18 amino acids. J gave up 0 bases and V 7 bases, and 17 bases lay outside the gene matches. From germline, CDR1 is SNHLY and CDR2 FYNNEI. Here the CDR3 reads CASMGSRGDRAMNTEAFF. The CDR3 nucleotides are TGTGCCAGCATGGGGAGCCGAGGAGACAGGGCCATGAACACTGAAGCTTTCTTT. The complete variable domain, with remaining parts taken from reference TRBV2 and TRBJ1-1, reads EPEVTQTPSHQVTQMGQEVILRCVPISNHLYFYWYRQILGQKVEFLVSFYNNEISEKSEIFDDQFSVERPDGSNFTLKIRSTKLEDSAMYFCASMGSRGDRAMNTEAFFGQGTRLTVV.

The J gene is TRBJ2-2, the V gene TRBV19, with TRBD1 matching over 7 bases. V was clipped by 2 bases and J by 8 bases; unmatched bases: 5. This CDR3 spans 14 amino acids. Germline V lookup: CDR1 LNHDA, CDR2 SQIVND (reference sequence). The CDR3 protein is CASSITQGVGELFF. The CDR3 nucleotides are TGTGCCAGTAGTATAACCCAGGGGGTAGGGGAGCTGTTTTTT. The variable domain in full, completed from reference TRBV19 and TRBJ2-2, reads DGGITQSPKYLFRKEGQNVTLSCEQNLNHDAMYWYRQDPGQGLRLIYYSQIVNDFQKGDIAEGYSVSREKKESFPLTVTSAQKNPTAFYLCASSITQGVGELFFGEGSRLTVL.

As regards this clone: An end of the junction does not agree with germline; a read error may underlie this. The CDR3 bases are TGTGCCAGCAGCCTCGGGACAGGGACAACCCTTTACCCTTTGGGGTTT. Protein sequence: CASSLGTGTTLYPLGF. The V gene is TRBV11-2, the J gene TRBJ1-3, with TRBD1 identical over 9 bases. This CDR3 is 16 amino acids long. CDR1 and CDR2 from the germline V gene are SGHAT and FQNNGV.

This chain links TRBV19 with TRBJ1-2; 8 positions match TRBD1. Germline CDR1 is LNHDA and CDR2 is SQIVND (reference sequence). V gave up 1 base and J gave up 8 bases; unmatched junction bases: 3. This CDR3 has 13 residues. The CDR3 bases are TGTGCCAGTAGTATAGGGACAGGGCGCGGCTACACCTTC. It codes for CASSIGTGRGYTF.

The rearrangement joins TRBV5-1 to TRBJ2-7; TRBD1 matches 8 bases. The V gene's germline CDR1 is SGHRS and CDR2 YFSETQ. V dropped 3 bases and J dropped 0; count of bases not matched to a gene: 2. The length of the CDR3 is 14 residues. The CDR3 sequence is CASSSDRVSYEQYF. The DNA of the CDR3 is TGCGCCAGCAGCTCGGACAGGGTCTCCTACGAGCAGTACTTC.

The rearrangement joins TRBV6-6 to TRBJ1-1; D is perhaps TRBD1 (5 bases). V was pared by 6 bases and J by 1 base, with 12 bases between. The V gene's germline CDR1 is MNHNY and CDR2 SVGAGI (reference sequence). The CDR3 is 14 residues long. The CDR3 DNA follows: TGTGCCAGCAGCGAAGGGGAGGGGAACACTGAAGCTTTCTTT. Protein product: CASSEGEGNTEAFF.

This clone was observed once. The chain is built from TRBV5-1 and TRBJ1-2; weak D call: TRBD1 (6 bases). From germline, CDR1 is SGHRS and CDR2 YFSETQ. The CDR3 is 14 residues long. V was shortened by 2 bases and J by 3 bases, with 11 bases between the two germline ends. The CDR3 here is CASSLVQGHYGYTF. The CDR3 DNA reads as TGCGCCAGCAGCTTAGTACAGGGTCACTATGGCTACACCTTC. Full variable domain (missing parts from reference TRBV5-1 and TRBJ1-2): KAGVTQTPRYLIKTRGQQVTLSCSPISGHRSVSWYQQTPGQGLQFLFEYFSETQRNKGNFPGRFSGRQFSNSRSEMNVSTLELGDSALYLCASSLVQGHYGYTFGSGTRLTVV.